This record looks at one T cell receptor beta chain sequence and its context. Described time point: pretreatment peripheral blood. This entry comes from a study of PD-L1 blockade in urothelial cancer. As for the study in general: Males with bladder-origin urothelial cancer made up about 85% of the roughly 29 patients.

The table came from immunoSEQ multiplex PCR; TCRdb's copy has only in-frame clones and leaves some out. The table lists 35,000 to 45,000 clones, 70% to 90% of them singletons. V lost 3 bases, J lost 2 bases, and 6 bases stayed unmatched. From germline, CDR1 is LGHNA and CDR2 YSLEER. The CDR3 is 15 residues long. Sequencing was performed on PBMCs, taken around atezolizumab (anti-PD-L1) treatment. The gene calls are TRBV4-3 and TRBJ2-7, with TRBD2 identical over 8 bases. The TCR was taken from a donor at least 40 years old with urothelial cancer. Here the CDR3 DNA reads TGCGCCAGCAGCCAGGCCGGGGGGGCTCCCTACGAGCAGTACTTC. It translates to CASSQAGGAPYEQYF.